Below, 22 T cell receptor beta chains from the same sample are listed, as sequenced in a study of T cell responses to AZD1222 COVID-19 vaccine. Produced via immunoSEQ multiplex PCR; TCRdb's table is partial and in-frame only. The sample yields roughly 96,000 clones, about nine tenths seen once. The specimen comprised peripheral blood, sampled on day 0 of AZD1222 vaccination. All receptors come from an adult in good health.

The genes are TRBV5-5 and TRBJ1-5; 9 positions agree with TRBD1. After removal of 0 bases from V and 6 bases from J, the junction contained 7 bases not matched to a gene. This CDR3 is built from 16 residues. Germline V gene data show CDR1 as SGHKS and CDR2 as YYEKEE (reference sequence). CDR3 residues: CASSLGGRQGGQPQHF. As DNA, the CDR3 is TGTGCCAGCAGCTTGGGTGGGCGACAGGGGGGTCAGCCCCAGCATTTT.

The gene calls are TRBV7-9 and TRBJ1-5; 7 bases are shared with TRBD1. V lost 6 bases to trimming and J lost 5 bases; unmatched junction nucleotides: 4. Germline V lookup: CDR1 SEHNR, CDR2 FQNEAQ (reference sequence). The CDR3 extends over 13 amino acids. The CDR3 nucleotides are TGTGCCAGCAGTTCGCAGGGGGATCAGCCCCAGCATTTT. Translated, it gives CASSSQGDQPQHF.

This clone was observed once. The gene calls are TRBV19 and TRBJ2-3; D remains unclear. Trimming took off 5 bases at V and 0 bases at J, with 6 bases between the two ends. This CDR3 spans 13 amino acids. Germline-derived CDR1 and CDR2 are LNHDA and SQIVND (reference sequence). CDR3 sequence: CASSDISTDTQYF. For the CDR3, the DNA is TGTGCCAGTAGTGACATCAGCACAGATACGCAGTATTTT.

This chain uses TRBV7-8 with TRBJ2-7; 9 nucleotides line up with TRBD2. Germline values: CDR1 SGHVS, CDR2 FQNEAQ. Losses at the gene ends were 3 bases for V and 1 base for J; bases not matched to a gene: 10. The CDR3 extends over 17 amino acids. The CDR3 protein is CASSFAGTSHTSYEQYF. The CDR3, as DNA: TGTGCCAGCAGCTTCGCTGGGACTAGCCACACGTCCTACGAGCAGTACTTC.

The chain employs TRBV5-5 and TRBJ2-4; 7 bases are shared with TRBD1. The J segment lost 4 bases and the V segment lost 0 bases, leaving 4 bases of the junction unmatched. Per germline, CDR1 SGHKS and CDR2 YYEKEE (reference sequence). CDR3 length equals 15 residues. The CDR3 DNA sequence: TGTGCCAGCAGCTTGGTTGAGACAGGGAAAAACATTCAGTACTTC. This translates into CASSLVETGKNIQYF.

This CDR3 reads CASSPEMGAIFYEQYF. As DNA, the CDR3 is TGTGCCAGCAGCCCTGAGATGGGGGCAATCTTTTACGAGCAGTACTTC. The chain combines TRBV9 with TRBJ2-7, with D possibly being TRBD1 (6 bases). This CDR3 spans 16 amino acids. The V gene's germline CDR1 is SGDLS and CDR2 YYNGEE. V dropped 4 bases and J dropped 4 bases, with 21 bases sitting between them.

V usage is TRBV7-2 and J usage is TRBJ2-5, with D uncertain. The V end was cut by 6 bases, the J end by 3 bases, with 5 bases between. The germline CDR1 and CDR2 sequences are SGHTA and FQGNSA. The CDR3 contains 11 residues. CDR3 nucleotide sequence: TGTGCCAGCAGGGGCGAAGAGACCCAGTACTTC. This sequence encodes CASRGEETQYF.

The chain joins TRBV7-2 to TRBJ2-7; 10 nucleotides align to TRBD1. The V segment lost 3 bases and the J segment 7 bases; nucleotides outside the gene matches: 6. Looked up from germline, CDR1 is SGHTA and CDR2 is FQGNSA. The CDR3 is 14 amino acids. CDR3 coding DNA: TGTGCCAGCAGCTTCGACAGGGGGCCGCGAGAGCAGTACTTC. This codes for CASSFDRGPREQYF.

The rearrangement joins TRBV11-1 to TRBJ2-3, with D uncertain. V was shortened by 1 base and J by 1 base, with 9 bases between the two germline ends. CDR3 length: 15 amino acids. CDR1 SGHAT and CDR2 FQDESV come from the germline V gene (reference sequence). Here the CDR3 DNA reads TGTGCCAGCAGCTTAGGGGGTGGTGGCACAGATACGCAGTATTTT. It encodes CASSLGGGGTDTQYF.

This clone has a single count. The CDR3 nucleotides are TGTGCCAGCAGCTTAAAGCGCACACTAGCGGGAGTCGGGGAGACCCAGTACTTC. Amino acid sequence: CASSLKRTLAGVGETQYF. The V gene is TRBV7-9, the J gene TRBJ2-5; 11 nucleotides line up with TRBD2. Losses at the gene ends were 2 bases for V and 5 bases for J; bases not matched to a gene: 13. The CDR3 contains 18 residues. Germline V gene sequence: CDR1 SEHNR, CDR2 FQNEAQ (reference sequence).

In this sample, this clone turned up once. This rearrangement joins TRBV28 to TRBJ2-2; D tentatively reads TRBD1 or TRBD2 (5 bases each). Germline V gene data show CDR1 as MDHEN and CDR2 as SYDVKM. The V gene lost 1 base and the J gene lost 7 bases, with 7 bases spanning the gap. The CDR3 extends over 13 amino acids. CDR3 DNA sequence: TGTGCCAGCAGTTTATTGAGGGGCGGGGAGCTGTTTTTT. This gives the protein CASSLLRGGELFF. Full variable domain (rest looked up from reference TRBV28 and TRBJ2-2): DVKVTQSSRYLVKRTGEKVFLECVQDMDHENMFWYRQDPGLGLRLIYFSYDVKMKEKGDIPEGYSVSREKKERFSLILESASTNQTSMYLCASSLLRGGELFFGEGSRLTVL.

V usage is TRBV11-2 and J usage is TRBJ1-1, with a possible D match to TRBD1 (5 bases). Germline V CDR1 and CDR2: SGHAT, FQNNGV. The CDR3 has 14 amino acids. The V end was cut by 0 bases, the J end by 1 base, with 6 bases between. Here the CDR3 DNA reads TGTGCCAGCAGCTTAGAGACAGCGAACACTGAAGCTTTCTTT. Its protein product is CASSLETANTEAFF. The full variable domain, its missing parts supplied by reference TRBV11-2 and TRBJ1-1, is EAGVAQSPRYKIIEKRQSVAFWCNPISGHATLYWYQQILGQGPKLLIQFQNNGVVDDSQLPKDRFSAERLKGVDSTLKIQPAKLEDSAVYLCASSLETANTEAFFGQGTRLTVV.

This rearrangement joins TRBV14 to TRBJ2-7; a weak D match, TRBD2 (6 bases). Germline V gene lookup returns CDR1 SGHDN and CDR2 FVKESK. CDR3 length equals 16 residues. V was trimmed by 2 bases and J by 5 bases, leaving 19 bases between them. Written as DNA, the CDR3 is TGTGCCAGCAGCCAAAGGGAGACTAGAGCCTGGGACGAGCAGTACTTC. It translates to CASSQRETRAWDEQYF.

This chain connects TRBV7-2 to TRBJ1-6; D is unresolved. The CDR3 is 14 residues long. The ends were cut back, 1 base at V and 6 bases at J, with 7 bases in the middle. Germline CDR1 SGHTA, CDR2 FQGNSA. The DNA for the CDR3 is TGTGCCAGCAGCTTAGTGCGGACTAATTCACCCCTCCACTTT. It yields the protein CASSLVRTNSPLHF.

This rearrangement joins TRBV7-3 to TRBJ2-7, with D unresolved. V dropped 2 bases and J dropped 2 bases, with 16 bases sitting between them. The CDR3 covers 16 residues. Germline lookup yields CDR1 SGHTA and CDR2 FQGTGA. CDR3 loop: CASSLPSLEFAYEQYF. The CDR3 DNA is TGTGCCAGCAGCTTACCGTCACTGGAGTTCGCCTACGAGCAGTACTTC. Together with reference TRBV7-3 and TRBJ2-7, the CDR3 gives the full variable domain: GAGVSQTPSNKVTEKGKYVELRCDPISGHTALYWYRQSLGQGPEFLIYFQGTGAADDSGLPNDRFFAVRPEGSVSTLKIQRTERGDSAVYLCASSLPSLEFAYEQYFGPGTRLTVT.

The chain recombines TRBV20-1 with TRBJ1-2; the match to TRBD1 covers 8 bases. Looked up from germline, CDR1 is DFQATT and CDR2 is SNEGSKA (reference sequence). V lost 3 bases to trimming and J lost 6 bases; unmatched junction nucleotides: 0. The CDR3 extends over 11 amino acids. This chain's CDR3 is CSARTGDGYTF. The CDR3 coding sequence is TGCAGTGCTAGGACAGGGGATGGCTACACCTTC.

The V call is TRBV5-1, the J call TRBJ2-2, with TRBD1 identical over 9 bases. The CDR3 has 15 amino acids. V gave up 2 bases and J gave up 5 bases; unmatched junction bases: 4. CDR1 and CDR2 from the germline V gene are SGHRS and YFSETQ. CDR3 amino acids: CASSLRTGETGELFF. CDR3 in DNA: TGCGCCAGCAGCTTACGGACAGGGGAAACCGGGGAGCTGTTTTTT.

The chain combines TRBV5-8 with TRBJ1-1; D unclear. Germline lookup yields CDR1 SGHTS and CDR2 YDEGEE. Trimming took off 8 bases at V and 8 bases at J, with 22 bases between the two ends. This CDR3 is built from 14 residues. Here the CDR3 reads CASGKRQNTKEAFF. In DNA, the CDR3 is TGTGCCAGTGGGAAAAGGCAGAACACTAAGGAAGCTTTCTTT. The complete variable domain, with remaining parts taken from reference TRBV5-8 and TRBJ1-1, reads EAGVTQSPTHLIKTRGQQATLRCSPISGHTSVYWYQQALGLGLQFLLWYDEGEERNRGNFPPRFSGRQFPNYSSELNVNALELEDSALYLCASGKRQNTKEAFFGQGTRLTVV.

The chain has TRBV7-3 and TRBJ2-5; no clear D. Germline CDR1 is SGHTA and CDR2 is FQGTGA. V gave up 5 bases and J gave up 5 bases, with 12 bases separating them. This CDR3 comprises 13 residues. The CDR3 nucleotides are TGTGCCAGCAGCACGGACCGGGCGGAGACCCAGTACTTC. Translation: CASSTDRAETQYF.

The chain combines TRBV2 with TRBJ2-7; tentative D call: TRBD1 (5 bases). Per the germline V gene, CDR1 is SNHLY and CDR2 is FYNNEI. Trimming took 6 bases from V and 4 from J, leaving 10 bases between them. The CDR3 totals 12 residues. CDR3 loop: CASSPQGYEQYF. The DNA for the CDR3 is TGTGCCAGCAGCCCCCAGGGTTACGAGCAGTACTTC.

The chain uses TRBV5-4 and TRBJ2-5, with a weak D call TRBD2 (5 bases). Germline assignment: CDR1 SGHNT and CDR2 YYREEE (reference sequence). V lost 0 bases to trimming and J lost 1 base, with 13 bases between them. The CDR3 sequence is 16 residues long. The CDR3 sequence: CASSLGSRVGQETQYF. CDR3 DNA: TGTGCCAGCAGCTTGGGATCGCGGGTGGGCCAAGAGACCCAGTACTTC.

The chain has TRBV29-1 and TRBJ2-3; either TRBD1 or TRBD2 may fit D (5 bases each). The germline CDR1 and CDR2 sequences are SQVTM and ANQGSEA. CDR3 length: 15 amino acids. CDR3 loop: CRSTPRDPDTDTQYF. The CDR3 DNA reads TGCAGGTCCACCCCTCGGGACCCAGACACAGATACGCAGTATTTT.